This T cell receptor (beta chain) was retrieved from a study of shared clonotypes between healthy human individuals. Original processing methods: Junction-only sequences without quality scores were provided by ImmunoSEQ, so filtering was different. The data were produced by immunoSEQ multiplex PCR, yet TCRdb's version contains in-frame clones alone and is incomplete. The DNA was the basis for D and trimming; V, J and clone size are from that table. The data contain about 2 million clones, about 95% of them singletons. The CDR3 loop spans 16 amino acids. Losses at the gene ends were 0 bases for V and 4 bases for J; bases not matched to a gene: 2. In germline, CDR1 is MGHRA, CDR2 YSYEKL. A word on this clone: This sample includes further DNA sequences coding for the same CDR3.

CD45RO-negative cells were positively selected for CCR7, leaving out terminally differentiated effector memory CD45RA+ cells. V usage is TRBV4-1 and J usage is TRBJ1-5, with TRBD1 identical over 11 bases. This clonotype originated in a man aged 18 to 35 in good health. Input material: naive CD8+ T cells sorted from blood. DNA of the CDR3: TGCGCCAGCAGCCAAGATGGGACAGGGGGGAATCAGCCCCAGCATTTT. Its protein is CASSQDGTGGNQPQHF.